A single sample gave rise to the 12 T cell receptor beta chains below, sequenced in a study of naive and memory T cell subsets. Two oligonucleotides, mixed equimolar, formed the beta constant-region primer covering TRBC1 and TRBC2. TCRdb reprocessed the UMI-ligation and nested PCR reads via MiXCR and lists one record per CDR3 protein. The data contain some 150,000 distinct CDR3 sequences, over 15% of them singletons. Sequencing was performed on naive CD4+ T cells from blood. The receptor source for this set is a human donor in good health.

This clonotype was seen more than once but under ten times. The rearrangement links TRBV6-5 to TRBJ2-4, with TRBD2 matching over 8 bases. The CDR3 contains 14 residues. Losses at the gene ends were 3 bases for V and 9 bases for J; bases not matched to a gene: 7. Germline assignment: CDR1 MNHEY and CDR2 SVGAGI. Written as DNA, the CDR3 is TGTGCCAGCAGTTATTCCGGGAGGGCCACCATTCAGTACTTC. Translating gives CASSYSGRATIQYF.

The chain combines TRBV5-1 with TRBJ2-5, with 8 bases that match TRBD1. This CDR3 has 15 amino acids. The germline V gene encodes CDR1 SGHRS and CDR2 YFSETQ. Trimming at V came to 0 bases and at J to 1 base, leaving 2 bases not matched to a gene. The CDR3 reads CASSLGTGSQETQYF. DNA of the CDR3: TGCGCCAGCAGCTTGGGGACAGGGTCCCAAGAGACCCAGTACTTC.

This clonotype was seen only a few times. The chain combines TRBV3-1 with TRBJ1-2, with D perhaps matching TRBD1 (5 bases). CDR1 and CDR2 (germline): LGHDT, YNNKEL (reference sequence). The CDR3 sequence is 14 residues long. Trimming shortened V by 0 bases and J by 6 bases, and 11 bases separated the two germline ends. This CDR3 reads CASSQDLARDGYTF. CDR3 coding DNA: TGTGCCAGCAGCCAAGATCTTGCCAGGGATGGCTACACCTTC.

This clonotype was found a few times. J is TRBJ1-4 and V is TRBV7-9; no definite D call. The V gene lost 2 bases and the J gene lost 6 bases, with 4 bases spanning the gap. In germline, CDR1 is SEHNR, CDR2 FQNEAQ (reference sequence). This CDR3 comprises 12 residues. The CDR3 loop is CASSLPDEKLFF. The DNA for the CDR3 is TGTGCCAGCAGCTTACCCGATGAAAAACTGTTTTTT.

The CDR3 DNA is TGTGCCAGCAGCACGGGGGTTAGCGGGAGCACCGGGGAGCTGTTTTTT. It translates to CASSTGVSGSTGELFF. The chain uses TRBV11-1 and TRBJ2-2; 9 bases line up with TRBD2. The V gene end was trimmed by 5 bases and the J gene end by 4 bases; junction bases not matched to a gene: 8. This CDR3 comprises 16 residues. The germline gives CDR1 SGHAT, CDR2 FQDESV (reference sequence).

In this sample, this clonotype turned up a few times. CDR3 DNA sequence: TGTGCCAGCAGCTTGGTCCGAACGTACACTGAAGCTTTCTTT. As protein: CASSLVRTYTEAFF. The chain carries TRBV5-5 and TRBJ1-1; D gene ambiguous. Trimming shortened V by 0 bases and J by 3 bases, and 9 bases separated the two germline ends. There are 14 residues in the CDR3. In germline, CDR1 is SGHKS, CDR2 YYEKEE (reference sequence). The full variable domain, its missing parts supplied by reference TRBV5-5 and TRBJ1-1, is DAGVTQSPTHLIKTRGQQVTLRCSPISGHKSVSWYQQVLGQGPQFIFQYYEKEERGRGNFPDRFSARQFPNYSSELNVNALLLGDSALYLCASSLVRTYTEAFFGQGTRLTVV.

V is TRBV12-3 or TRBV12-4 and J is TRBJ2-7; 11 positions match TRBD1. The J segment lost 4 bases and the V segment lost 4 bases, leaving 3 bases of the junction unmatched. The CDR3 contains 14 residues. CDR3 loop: CASSSGQGGYEQYF. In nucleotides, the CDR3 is TGTGCCAGCAGTTCGGGACAGGGGGGATACGAGCAGTACTTC.

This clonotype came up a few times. The CDR3 nucleotides are TGTGCCAGCAGCGACAGGCGTAACTATGGCTACACCTTC. Its translation is CASSDRRNYGYTF. The chain employs TRBV6-1 and TRBJ1-2; weak D call: TRBD1 (6 bases). Germline CDR1 MNHNS, CDR2 SASEGT. This CDR3 has 13 residues. Trimming took 6 bases from V and 1 from J, leaving 9 bases between them.

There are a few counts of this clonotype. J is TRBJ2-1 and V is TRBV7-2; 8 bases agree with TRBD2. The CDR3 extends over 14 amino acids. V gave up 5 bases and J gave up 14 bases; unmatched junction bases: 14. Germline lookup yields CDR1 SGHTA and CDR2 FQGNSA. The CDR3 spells CASSPLPNSGIEFF. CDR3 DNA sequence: TGTGCCAGCAGCCCTCTACCCAATAGCGGGATAGAGTTCTTC.

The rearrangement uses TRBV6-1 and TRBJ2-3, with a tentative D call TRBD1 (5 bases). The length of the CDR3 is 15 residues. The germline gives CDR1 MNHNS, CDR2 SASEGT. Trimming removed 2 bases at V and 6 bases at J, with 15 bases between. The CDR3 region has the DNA TGTGCCAGCAGTGAATGGGGCAGGACCGAGGATACGCAGTATTTT. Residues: CASSEWGRTEDTQYF.

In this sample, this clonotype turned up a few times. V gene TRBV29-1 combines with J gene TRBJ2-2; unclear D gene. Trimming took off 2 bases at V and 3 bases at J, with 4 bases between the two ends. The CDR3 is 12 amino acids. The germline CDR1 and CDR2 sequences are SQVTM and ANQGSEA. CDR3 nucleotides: TGCAGCGTTGAATGGGACACCGGGGAGCTGTTTTTT. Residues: CSVEWDTGELFF.

CDR3 nucleotide sequence: TGTGCCAGCAGCACCTATCTAGCGGGAGGGTTGCGGTTCTTC. Its protein is CASSTYLAGGLRFF. This rearrangement joins TRBV7-3 to TRBJ2-1, with 12 positions matching TRBD2. Looked up from germline, CDR1 is SGHTA and CDR2 is FQGTGA. There are 14 residues in the CDR3. V was clipped by 5 bases and J by 15 bases; unmatched bases: 11.